These 32 T cell receptor beta chains share one sample of origin, sequenced in a study of CD8 T cells in cerebrospinal fluid in Alzheimer's disease. After re-calling the 10x single-cell sequencing reads, TCRdb lists one entry per CDR3 protein, DNA absent. The sample is made up of more than 1,500 distinct CDR3 sequences, and the top ten hold 10% of it. Sequencing was carried out using cerebrospinal fluid. The receptors here all came from a human donor in good health.

The V call is TRBV20-1, the J call TRBJ2-1; TCRdb outputs TRBD2, but without DNA this stays unchecked. CDR3 length: 14 residues. Germline V gene sequence: CDR1 DFQATT, CDR2 SNEGSKA (reference sequence). CDR3 sequence: CSARGWRNFNEQFF.

This clonotype is medium-sized by frequency. The chain joins TRBV28 to TRBJ1-5; as DNA is missing, the TRBD1 call by TCRdb cannot be tested. The CDR3 spans 15 residues. Germline V gene lookup returns CDR1 MDHEN and CDR2 SYDVKM. CDR3 loop: CATRTVFDSNQPQHF.

This clonotype counts as medium-sized by frequency. The rearrangement uses TRBV20-1 and TRBJ2-5; TCRdb reports TRBD2, a call that lacks DNA to check it against. Germline V gene data show CDR1 as DFQATT and CDR2 as SNEGSKA (reference sequence). The CDR3 is 14 residues long. CDR3 residues: CSRRSGGAEETQYF.

This clonotype is labeled medium-sized based on frequency. The chain couples TRBV7-9 to TRBJ1-1. The CDR3 runs to 15 residues. Germline CDR1 SEHNR, CDR2 FQNEAQ (reference sequence). CDR3: CASSLGGGRNTEAFF.

This clonotype is classed as medium-sized (0.01 to 0.1%) by frequency. This sequence joins TRBV3-1 and TRBJ1-4; TCRdb's D call, TRBD1, is unchecked because there is no DNA. CDR3 length: 16 amino acids. The germline V gene has CDR1 LGHDT and CDR2 YNNKEL (reference sequence). The CDR3 sequence: CASSQGLPGFGEKLFF.

The rearrangement uses TRBV30 and TRBJ2-5. CDR1 GTSNPN and CDR2 SVGIG come from the germline V gene (reference sequence). The CDR3 extends over 11 amino acids. This chain's CDR3 is CALKWGETQYF.

V gene TRBV7-9 combines with J gene TRBJ1-5; TCRdb returns TRBD1, unconfirmable since there is no DNA. Germline V gene data show CDR1 as SEHNR and CDR2 as FQNEAQ (reference sequence). The CDR3 extends over 17 amino acids. The CDR3 spells CASSKGTGTGGNQPQHF.

Considering frequency, this clonotype is medium-sized (0.01 to 0.1%). The chain couples TRBV5-5 to TRBJ2-4; TCRdb proposes TRBD1, but this gene call is untestable without DNA. From germline, CDR1 is SGHKS and CDR2 YYEKEE (reference sequence). CDR3 length equals 15 residues. CDR3 sequence reads: CASSLGSRDEGIQYF.

This clonotype is medium-sized by frequency. The CDR3 here is CASSSSGYQETQYF. This chain links TRBV18 with TRBJ2-5; absent DNA, TCRdb's TRBD2 call cannot be checked. CDR3 size: 14 residues. Germline loops: CDR1 KGHSH, CDR2 LQKENI. Full variable domain (missing parts from reference TRBV18 and TRBJ2-5): NAGVMQNPRHLVRRRGQEARLRCSPMKGHSHVYWYRQLPEEGLKFMVYLQKENIIDESGMPKERFSAEFPKEGPSILRIQQVVRGDSAAYFCASSSSGYQETQYFGPGTRLLVL.

This clonotype shows up as medium-sized (0.01 to 0.1%) by frequency. The V and J genes are TRBV9 and TRBJ1-1. The CDR3 is made up of 13 amino acids. Germline V gene sequence: CDR1 SGDLS, CDR2 YYNGEE. The CDR3 sequence: CASSVRLSDEAFF.

This clonotype shows up as large by frequency. The chain carries TRBV3-1 and TRBJ1-1. The germline CDR1 and CDR2 sequences are LGHDT and YNNKEL (reference sequence). The CDR3 runs to 13 residues. The CDR3 sequence: CASSRRQNTEAFF.

This clonotype is called medium-sized (0.01 to 0.1%) based on its frequency. The rearrangement uses TRBV6-1 and TRBJ1-5; the D call from TCRdb, TRBD1, cannot be confirmed without DNA. CDR3 length: 16 residues. Germline V gene data show CDR1 as MNHNS and CDR2 as SASEGT. The CDR3 sequence: CASNEASGQGGQPQHF.

Considering frequency, this clonotype is large. The chain carries TRBV7-6 and TRBJ1-2; TCRdb names TRBD1, which stays unverified in the absence of DNA. This CDR3 has 15 amino acids. Germline V CDR1 and CDR2: SGHVS, FNYEAQ. CDR3 protein: CASSLGQLANYGYTF.

This clonotype is deemed medium-sized by its frequency. This rearrangement joins TRBV7-9 to TRBJ2-3; TCRdb indicates TRBD2, and absent DNA this call remains unverified. Germline lookup yields CDR1 SEHNR and CDR2 FQNEAQ (reference sequence). The CDR3 totals 16 residues. CDR3 in amino acids: CASSLLGGANTDTQYF.

The chain carries TRBV19 and TRBJ1-1; the D call from TCRdb, TRBD1, cannot be confirmed without DNA. This CDR3 is built from 17 residues. In germline, CDR1 is LNHDA, CDR2 SQIVND (reference sequence). CDR3 amino acids: CASSMGRVRGANTEAFF.

This clonotype ranks as medium-sized in terms of frequency. V usage is TRBV2 and J usage is TRBJ1-5; the TCRdb D gene call, TRBD1, has no DNA to confirm it. Germline V gene data show CDR1 as SNHLY and CDR2 as FYNNEI. This CDR3 spans 13 amino acids. CDR3 sequence: CASRVGDRQPQHF.

This clonotype ranks as medium-sized in terms of frequency. The chain links TRBV4-3 to TRBJ2-3; absent DNA, TCRdb's TRBD2 call cannot be checked. CDR3 length equals 17 residues. CDR1 is LGHNA, CDR2 YSLEER, per germline. The CDR3 sequence is CASSQALAGGSTDTQYF.

Considering frequency, this clonotype is large (0.1 to 1%). V usage is TRBV18 and J usage is TRBJ1-2; the TCRdb call, TRBD1, lacks DNA for checking. CDR3 length equals 16 residues. CDR1 is KGHSH, CDR2 LQKENI, per germline. CDR3 amino acids: CASSPTGTGGNYGYTF.

According to its frequency, this clonotype is medium-sized. The chain employs TRBV19 and TRBJ2-3. Germline loops: CDR1 LNHDA, CDR2 SQIVND (reference sequence). The CDR3 spans 13 residues. The CDR3 here is CASTHTSTDTQYF. The full variable domain, in which reference TRBV19 and TRBJ2-3 provide the parts outside the CDR3, is DGGITQSPKYLFRKEGQNVTLSCEQNLNHDAMYWYRQDPGQGLRLIYYSQIVNDFQKGDIAEGYSVSREKKESFPLTVTSAQKNPTAFYLCASTHTSTDTQYFGPGTRLTVL.

This clonotype is identified as medium-sized from frequency. The chain combines TRBV6-6 with TRBJ2-7; TCRdb proposes TRBD1, but this gene call is untestable without DNA. Germline V gene data show CDR1 as MNHNY and CDR2 as SVGAGI (reference sequence). This CDR3 has 15 amino acids. The CDR3 loop is CASSLDDRDTYEQYF.

Judged by frequency, this clonotype is medium-sized. This CDR3 is CASSLAALHEGEQYF. The chain joins TRBV7-2 to TRBJ2-7; lacking DNA, the TRBD1 call made by TCRdb goes unchecked. The CDR3 covers 15 residues. The germline V gene encodes CDR1 SGHTA and CDR2 FQGNSA.

V gene TRBV19 combines with J gene TRBJ2-7; the D call of TRBD1 rests on TCRdb alone, since no DNA is present to check it. The CDR3 covers 15 residues. Germline V gene data show CDR1 as LNHDA and CDR2 as SQIVND (reference sequence). CDR3 amino acids: CASSIAGTGNYEQYF.

Frequency places this clonotype as medium-sized (0.01 to 0.1%). This sequence joins TRBV7-8 and TRBJ2-1; TCRdb's D call, TRBD2, is unchecked because there is no DNA. CDR1 is SGHVS and CDR2 is FQNEAQ in the germline V gene. The CDR3 is made up of 16 amino acids. The CDR3 protein is CASSLEGTSGRYEQFF.

Measured by frequency, this clonotype is large. V and J are TRBV7-9 and TRBJ2-3; the TCRdb D gene call, TRBD1, has no DNA to confirm it. The CDR3 length is 15 residues. Per germline, CDR1 SEHNR and CDR2 FQNEAQ (reference sequence). The CDR3 region is CASGTLSGGTDTQYF. The full variable domain, its missing parts supplied by reference TRBV7-9 and TRBJ2-3, is DTGVSQNPRHKITKRGQNVTFRCDPISEHNRLYWYRQTLGQGPEFLTYFQNEAQLEKSRLLSDRFSAERPKGSFSTLEIQRTEQGDSAMYLCASGTLSGGTDTQYFGPGTRLTVL.

Judged by frequency, this clonotype is medium-sized. This rearrangement joins TRBV7-9 to TRBJ2-1; TCRdb outputs TRBD2, but without DNA this stays unchecked. Germline V CDR1 and CDR2: SEHNR, FQNEAQ (reference sequence). This CDR3 is 20 amino acids long. The CDR3 sequence: CASSTPRTRNPQSSYNEQFF.

This clonotype shows up as medium-sized by frequency. The chain links TRBV29-1 to TRBJ2-7. The CDR3 is 14 amino acids. Looked up from germline, CDR1 is SQVTM and CDR2 is ANQGSEA. CDR3 loop: CSVAGMGIYYEQYF.

This clonotype is classed as medium-sized by frequency. This chain joins TRBV18 and TRBJ2-7; as DNA is missing, the TRBD1 call by TCRdb cannot be tested. The CDR3 covers 14 residues. CDR1 KGHSH and CDR2 LQKENI come from the germline V gene. This CDR3 is CASSPLHRGSEQYF.

This clonotype ranks as medium-sized in terms of frequency. J is TRBJ2-5 and V is TRBV2; TCRdb's D call, TRBD1, is unchecked because there is no DNA. The CDR3 loop spans 15 amino acids. CDR1 is SNHLY, CDR2 FYNNEI, per germline. The CDR3 loop reads CASPTDRGRRETQYF.

Judged by frequency, this clonotype is medium-sized. The chain combines TRBV28 with TRBJ2-7; TCRdb calls TRBD1, which cannot be checked without DNA. This CDR3 has 16 residues. The germline V gene has CDR1 MDHEN and CDR2 SYDVKM. The CDR3 is CASSLSWDRGLYEQYF.

Frequency places this clonotype as medium-sized. The V gene is TRBV7-9, the J gene TRBJ1-1; checking the TCRdb D call of TRBD1 is not possible without DNA. This CDR3 region has 15 residues. Per the germline V gene, CDR1 is SEHNR and CDR2 is FQNEAQ (reference sequence). This CDR3 reads CASSFPQGFGTEAFF.

This clonotype is labeled medium-sized (0.01 to 0.1%) based on frequency. The rearrangement uses TRBV5-1 and TRBJ1-1; as DNA is missing, the TRBD1 call by TCRdb cannot be tested. Germline loops: CDR1 SGHRS, CDR2 YFSETQ. This CDR3 comprises 17 residues. The CDR3 sequence is CASSWQPTGGWDTEAFF.

The rearrangement links TRBV6-1 to TRBJ1-6; the TCRdb call, TRBD1, lacks DNA for checking. This CDR3 is 14 amino acids long. Germline V gives CDR1 MNHNS, CDR2 SASEGT. The CDR3: CASSLQGSVSPLHF.